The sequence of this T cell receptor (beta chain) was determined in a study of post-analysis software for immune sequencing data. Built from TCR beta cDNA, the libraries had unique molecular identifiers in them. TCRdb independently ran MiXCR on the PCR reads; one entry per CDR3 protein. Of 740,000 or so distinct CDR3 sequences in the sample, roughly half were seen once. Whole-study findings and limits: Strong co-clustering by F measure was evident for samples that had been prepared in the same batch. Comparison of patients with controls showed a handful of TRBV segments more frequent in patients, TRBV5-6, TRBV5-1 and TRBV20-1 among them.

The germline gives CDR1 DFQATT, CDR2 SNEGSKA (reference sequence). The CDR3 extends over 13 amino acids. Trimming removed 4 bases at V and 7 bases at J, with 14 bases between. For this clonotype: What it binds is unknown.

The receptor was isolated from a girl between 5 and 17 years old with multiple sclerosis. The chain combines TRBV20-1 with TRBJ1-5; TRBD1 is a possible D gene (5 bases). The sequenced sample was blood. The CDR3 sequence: CSAIPTWGQPQHF. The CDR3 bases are TGCAGTGCTATCCCGACATGGGGGCAGCCCCAGCATTTT.